This T cell receptor beta chain emerged from a study of breast tumors, draining lymph nodes, adjacent tissues. Breast cancer patients provided tissue from their axillary draining lymph nodes. This clonotype has a count of ten or more. The antigen remains undetermined. Findings and caveats of the study: Tumors had less TCR diversity than lymph nodes, more than nontumor tissue. That most tumor T cells come from lymph nodes remained unproven.

Each CDR3 protein gets one entry after TCRdb re-called the multiplex PCR reads with MiXCR. Seen here are nearly 200,000 distinct CDR3 sequences, over 25% observed once, and the top ten hold approximately 4.5%. CDR1 and CDR2 from the germline V gene are SGHNT and YYREEE (reference sequence). Trimming took 4 bases from V and 0 from J, leaving 10 bases between them. The CDR3 has 14 residues. The source of this sequence is a female donor with breast cancer. Some clones in this sample may be carry-over from other donors' samples. Sequences were obtained from axillary lymph node tissue. This chain uses TRBV5-4 with TRBJ1-2; D unresolved. In DNA form, the CDR3 reads TGTGCCAGCAGCCCCGGCGGAGCTAACTATGGCTACACCTTC. Protein: CASSPGGANYGYTF.